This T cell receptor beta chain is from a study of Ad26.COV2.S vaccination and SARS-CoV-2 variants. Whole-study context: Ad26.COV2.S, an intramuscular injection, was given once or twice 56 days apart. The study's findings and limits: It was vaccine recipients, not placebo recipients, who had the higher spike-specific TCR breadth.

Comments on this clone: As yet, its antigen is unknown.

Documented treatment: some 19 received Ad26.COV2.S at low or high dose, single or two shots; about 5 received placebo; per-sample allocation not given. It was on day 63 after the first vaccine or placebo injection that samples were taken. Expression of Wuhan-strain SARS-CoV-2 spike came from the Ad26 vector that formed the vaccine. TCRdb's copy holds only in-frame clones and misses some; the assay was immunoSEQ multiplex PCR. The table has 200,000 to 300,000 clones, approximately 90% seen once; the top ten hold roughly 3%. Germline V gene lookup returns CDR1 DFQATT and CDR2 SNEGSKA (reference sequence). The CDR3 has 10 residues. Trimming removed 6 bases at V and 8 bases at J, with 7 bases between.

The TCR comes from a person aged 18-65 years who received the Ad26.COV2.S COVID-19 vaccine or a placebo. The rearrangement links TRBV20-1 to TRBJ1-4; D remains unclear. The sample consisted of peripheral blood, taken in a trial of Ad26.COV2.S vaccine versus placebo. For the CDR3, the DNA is TGCAGTGCCCTAAGGGAAAAACTGTTTTTT. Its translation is CSALREKLFF.